The entry that follows covers one TCR beta chain sequence. The antigen is not known. V was cut by 1 base and J by 1 base, with 11 bases left in between. The CDR3 runs 15 residues. Germline V gene data show CDR1 as MGHRA and CDR2 as YSYEKL. These data come from a study of shared clonotypes between healthy human individuals. Study overall: Participating donors consisted of two women and a few men aged 18 to 49.

General study findings and limits: The study found roughly 5% of naive CD4 clonotypes shared across a few donors. Clonotypes not shared had lower generation probabilities than those common to all four donors.

The genomic DNA of each subset was split evenly across several immunoSEQ plates. Measured with immunoSEQ multiplex PCR; TCRdb has only the in-frame clones, and not every one. The sample lists about 1 million clones; around four fifths were seen once. The clonotype comes from a man between 18 and 29 years old in good health. Sequenced input: memory CD4+ T cells sorted from blood. Specified subset: CD45RA-negative fraction. This chain joins TRBV4-1 and TRBJ2-7; tentatively, D is TRBD1 (5 bases). CDR3 in amino acids: CASSQVVDSSYEQYF. CDR3 in DNA: TGCGCCAGCAGCCAAGTAGTTGACAGTTCCTACGAGCAGTACTTC.